The source of this T cell receptor (beta chain) is a study of blood T cell repertoires in COVID-19. Germline CDR1 and CDR2: SGHRS and YFSETQ. The V end lost 5 bases, the J end lost 4 bases, and 19 bases lay between the germline ends. This CDR3 region has 15 residues. Using immunoSEQ multiplex PCR, the repertoire was profiled, and TCRdb retains in-frame clones only, with some absent. The table records some 230,000 clones, approximately 84% of them present only once. Cohort allocation depended upon clinical history that participants reported. The chain couples TRBV5-1 to TRBJ2-7, with a weak D call TRBD2 (6 bases). The specimen was PBMCs or T cells enriched from blood (not recorded which). The sequence derives from a man aged 35 to 55 who had recovered from COVID-19. The CDR3 loop reads CASSWGLSFFYEQYF. DNA of the CDR3: TGCGCCAGCAGTTGGGGACTTTCCTTCTTTTACGAGCAGTACTTC.